This T cell receptor beta chain appears in the sequencing data of a study of blood T cell repertoires in COVID-19. Study-level information: Italy, Spain and the United States were the sources of the convalescent and acute COVID-19 samples. PBMCs, B-cell-depleted T cells, or T cells were the source of the cDNA or gDNA that made up the material.

Within the 2 weeks before study entry, each person in the exposed group met a COVID-19 case. Study processing details: For nucleated cells, counts were estimated from reference gene primer amplification. TCRdb's table, derived via immunoSEQ multiplex PCR, lists solely in-frame clones and lacks some. V and J calls and clone size are as listed in that table; D and trimming were resolved from the DNA. This table holds some 340,000 clones, over 90% found once. CDR1 MNHEY and CDR2 SVGAGI come from the germline V gene. The CDR3 is 14 residues long. Trimming stripped 0 bases from V and 3 bases from J, with 8 bases between.

The clonotype originates from a woman aged 25 to 39 who had been exposed to COVID-19. Sequencing used PBMCs or T cells enriched from blood (not recorded which). The chain is built from TRBV6-5 and TRBJ1-2; no reliable D call. CDR3 sequence reads: CASSYSRAHYGYTF. As DNA, the CDR3 is TGTGCCAGCAGTTACTCGAGGGCACACTATGGCTACACCTTC.